Listed below are T cell receptor beta chains from one sample, sequenced in a study of blood T cell repertoires in COVID-19. Clones were read by immunoSEQ multiplex PCR, and TCRdb kept only the in-frame ones, dropping some. The profile covers about 73,000 clones, with around 80% appearing a single time and more than 2.5% taken by the ten largest. Sequenced input: peripheral blood. These receptor sequences come from a man at least 80 years old with active or convalescent COVID-19. Each CDR3 is given with its conserved first and last residue. The order of the fields is V gene, CDR3 length, J gene, CDR3 protein.

V gene: TRBV5-1
CDR3 length: 14
J gene: TRBJ2-3
CDR3 protein: CASSLVARGDTQYF

V gene: TRBV20-1
CDR3 length: 14
J gene: TRBJ2-7
CDR3 protein: CSASDLAGVYEQYF

V gene: TRBV24-1
CDR3 length: 13
J gene: TRBJ2-3
CDR3 protein: CATRGAGSDTQYF

V gene: TRBV3-1/TRBV3-2
CDR3 length: 15
J gene: TRBJ1-5
CDR3 protein: CASSRTTGYNQPQHF

V gene: TRBV29-1
CDR3 length: 12
J gene: TRBJ1-5
CDR3 protein: CSVSISNQPQHF

V gene: TRBV4-2
CDR3 length: 18
J gene: TRBJ1-5
CDR3 protein: CASSQDRGGGTGNQPQHF

V gene: TRBV27
CDR3 length: 13
J gene: TRBJ2-1
CDR3 protein: CASSRGTINEQFF

V gene: TRBV28
CDR3 length: 15
J gene: TRBJ2-7
CDR3 protein: CASSTSGTGGFEQYF

V gene: TRBV12-3/TRBV12-4
CDR3 length: 13
J gene: TRBJ2-1
CDR3 protein: CASGMGLAREQFF

V gene: TRBV11-3
CDR3 length: 15
J gene: TRBJ2-2
CDR3 protein: CASSSRSSGPGELFF

V gene: TRBV12-3/TRBV12-4
CDR3 length: 13
J gene: TRBJ2-7
CDR3 protein: CASSPTGLYEQYF

V gene: TRBV27
CDR3 length: 15
J gene: TRBJ1-2
CDR3 protein: CASSLRWAGVNGYTF

V gene: TRBV6-2/TRBV6-3
CDR3 length: 15
J gene: TRBJ2-2
CDR3 protein: CASSWTSGNVGELFF

V gene: TRBV5-6
CDR3 length: 14
J gene: TRBJ1-1
CDR3 protein: CASSLGDRNTEAFF

V gene: TRBV19
CDR3 length: 15
J gene: TRBJ2-3
CDR3 protein: CASSKGSGRTDTQYF

V gene: TRBV30
CDR3 length: 16
J gene: TRBJ1-1
CDR3 protein: CACRIGEVRRNTEAFF

V gene: TRBV5-1
CDR3 length: 14
J gene: TRBJ2-5
CDR3 protein: CASSRGQGQETQYF

V gene: TRBV11-2
CDR3 length: 14
J gene: TRBJ2-7
CDR3 protein: CASSLHLRNYEQYF

V gene: TRBV28
CDR3 length: 15
J gene: TRBJ2-7
CDR3 protein: CASQIGGQGTYEQYF

V gene: TRBV7-2
CDR3 length: 19
J gene: TRBJ2-7
CDR3 protein: CASSLGLAGGLPYSYEQYF

V gene: TRBV4-2
CDR3 length: 15
J gene: TRBJ2-1
CDR3 protein: CASSRSAGGLNEQFF

V gene: TRBV12-5
CDR3 length: 15
J gene: TRBJ1-2
CDR3 protein: CASGPSDSFNYGYTF